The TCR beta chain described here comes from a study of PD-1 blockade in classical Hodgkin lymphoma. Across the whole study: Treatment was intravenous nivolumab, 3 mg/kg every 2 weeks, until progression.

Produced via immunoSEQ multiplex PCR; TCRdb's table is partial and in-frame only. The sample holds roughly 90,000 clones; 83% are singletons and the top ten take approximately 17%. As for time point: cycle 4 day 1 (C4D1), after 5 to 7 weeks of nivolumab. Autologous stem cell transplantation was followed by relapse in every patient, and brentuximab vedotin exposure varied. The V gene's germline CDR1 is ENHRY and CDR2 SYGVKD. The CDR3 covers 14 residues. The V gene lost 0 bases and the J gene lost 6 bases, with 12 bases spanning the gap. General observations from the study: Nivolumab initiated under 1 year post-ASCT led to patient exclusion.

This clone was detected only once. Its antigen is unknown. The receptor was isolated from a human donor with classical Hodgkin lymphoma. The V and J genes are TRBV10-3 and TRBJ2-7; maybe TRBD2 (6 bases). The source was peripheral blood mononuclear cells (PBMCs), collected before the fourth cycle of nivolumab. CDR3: CAISESVAEREQYF. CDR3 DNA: TGTGCCATCAGTGAGTCGGTAGCGGAACGCGAGCAGTACTTC.